This T cell receptor beta chain was recovered during a study of cytomegalovirus exposure and HLA in healthy donors. Of note for this clone: Its antigen is not identified.

Generated by immunoSEQ multiplex PCR, the TCRdb table keeps only in-frame clones and is missing some. The sample carries 50,000 to 70,000 clones, approximately 95% recorded once. Whole-study results and caveats: 150 to 200 TCR beta chains were listed as cytomegalovirus-associated. Under in vitro conditions, a few CMV-associated chains were confirmed as specific for CMV antigens.

The CDR3 runs to 14 residues. V shed 4 bases and J 4 bases; nucleotides not matched to a gene: 6. Germline V gene data show CDR1 as SGHRS and CDR2 as YFSETQ. V and J are TRBV5-1 and TRBJ1-1; 8 bases are a match to TRBD1. The origin of this receptor is a woman aged 18-30 years in good health and CMV-seropositive. Sequences were obtained from PBMCs. CDR3 in DNA: TGCGCCAGCAGCCCTGGACAGGGCTCCACTGAAGCTTTCTTT. Its translation: CASSPGQGSTEAFF.